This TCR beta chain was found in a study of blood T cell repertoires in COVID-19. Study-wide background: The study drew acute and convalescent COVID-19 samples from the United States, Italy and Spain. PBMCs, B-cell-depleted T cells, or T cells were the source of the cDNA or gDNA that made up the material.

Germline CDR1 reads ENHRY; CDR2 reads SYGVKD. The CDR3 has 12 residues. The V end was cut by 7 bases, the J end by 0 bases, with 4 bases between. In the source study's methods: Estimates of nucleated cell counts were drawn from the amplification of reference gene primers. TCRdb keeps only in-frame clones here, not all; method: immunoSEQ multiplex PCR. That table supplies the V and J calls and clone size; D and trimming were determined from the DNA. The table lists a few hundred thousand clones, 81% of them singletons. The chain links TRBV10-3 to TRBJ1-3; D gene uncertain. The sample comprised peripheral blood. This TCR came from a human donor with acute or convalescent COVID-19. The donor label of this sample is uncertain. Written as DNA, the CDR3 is TGTGCCATCAAGAGCTCTGGAAACACCATATATTTT. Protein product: CAIKSSGNTIYF.